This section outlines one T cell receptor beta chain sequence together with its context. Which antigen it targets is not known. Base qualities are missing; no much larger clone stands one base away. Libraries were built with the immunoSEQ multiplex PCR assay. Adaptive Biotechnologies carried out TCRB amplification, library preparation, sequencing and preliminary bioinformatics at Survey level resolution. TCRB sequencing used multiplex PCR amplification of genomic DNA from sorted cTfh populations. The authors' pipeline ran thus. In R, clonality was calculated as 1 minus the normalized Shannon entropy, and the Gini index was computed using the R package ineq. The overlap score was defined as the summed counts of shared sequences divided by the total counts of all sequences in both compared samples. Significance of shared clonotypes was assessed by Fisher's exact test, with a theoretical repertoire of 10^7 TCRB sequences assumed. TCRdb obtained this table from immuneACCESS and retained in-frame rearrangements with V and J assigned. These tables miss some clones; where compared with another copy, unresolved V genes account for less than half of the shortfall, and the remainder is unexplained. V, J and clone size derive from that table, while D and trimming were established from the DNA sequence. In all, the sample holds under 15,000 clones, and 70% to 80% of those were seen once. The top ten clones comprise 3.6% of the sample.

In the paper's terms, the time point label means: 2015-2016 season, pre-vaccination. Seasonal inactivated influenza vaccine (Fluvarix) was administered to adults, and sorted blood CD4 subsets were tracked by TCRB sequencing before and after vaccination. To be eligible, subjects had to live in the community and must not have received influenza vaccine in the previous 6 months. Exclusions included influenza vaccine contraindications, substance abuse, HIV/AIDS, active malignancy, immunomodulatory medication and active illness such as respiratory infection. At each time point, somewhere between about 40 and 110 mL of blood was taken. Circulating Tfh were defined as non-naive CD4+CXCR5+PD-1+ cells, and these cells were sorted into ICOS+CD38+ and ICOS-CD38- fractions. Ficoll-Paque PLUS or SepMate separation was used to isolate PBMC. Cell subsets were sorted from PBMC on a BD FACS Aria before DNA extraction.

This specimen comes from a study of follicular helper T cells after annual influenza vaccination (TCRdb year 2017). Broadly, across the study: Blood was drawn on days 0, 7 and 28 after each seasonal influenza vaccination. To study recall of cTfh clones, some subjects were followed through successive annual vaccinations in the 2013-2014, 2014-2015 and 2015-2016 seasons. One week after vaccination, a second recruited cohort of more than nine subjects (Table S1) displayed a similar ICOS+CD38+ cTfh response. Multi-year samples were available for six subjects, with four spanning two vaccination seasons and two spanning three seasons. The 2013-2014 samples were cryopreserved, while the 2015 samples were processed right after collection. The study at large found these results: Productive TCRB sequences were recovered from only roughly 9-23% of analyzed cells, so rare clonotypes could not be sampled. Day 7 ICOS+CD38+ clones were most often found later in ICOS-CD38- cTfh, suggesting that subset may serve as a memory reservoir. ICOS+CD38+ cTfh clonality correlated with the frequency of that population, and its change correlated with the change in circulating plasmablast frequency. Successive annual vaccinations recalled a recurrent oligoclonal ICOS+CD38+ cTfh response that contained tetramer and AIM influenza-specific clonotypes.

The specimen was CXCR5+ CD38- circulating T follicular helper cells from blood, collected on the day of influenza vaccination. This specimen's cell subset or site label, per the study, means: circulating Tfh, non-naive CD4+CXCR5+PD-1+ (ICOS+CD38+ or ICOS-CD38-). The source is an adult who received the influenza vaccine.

The CDR3 corresponds to CASSYSMGDNYGYTF. The nucleotides are TGTGCCAGCAGTTACTCGATGGGGGACAACTATGGCTACACCTTC. This receptor chain uses TRBV6-5 and TRBJ1-2; 5 matching bases give a weak D call of TRBD1. There are 15 amino acids in the CDR3, from cysteine to phenylalanine inclusive. CDR3 DNA is the only sequence kept; it has 45 bases, read in frame from the first base. Trimming at the junction amounts to 0 bases on V and 2 bases on J, and the germline ends lie 10 bases apart. The germline V gene encodes CDR1 MNHEY and CDR2 SVGAGI.